A single sample is the source of the 31 T cell receptor beta chains below, sequenced in a study of T cell changes during pregnancy in multiple sclerosis. Here immunoSEQ multiplex PCR was the method, and the copy in TCRdb shows in-frame clones only, minus some. This table has 45,000 to 60,000 clones, about 91% appearing once. Here the sequenced sample was CD4+ T cells from peripheral blood mononuclear cells, taken in the second trimester of pregnancy. Every receptor here comes from a female donor with multiple sclerosis, enrolled in a pregnancy study.

This clone was detected only once. The chain carries TRBV28 and TRBJ2-3; D call uncertain. Germline CDR1 MDHEN, CDR2 SYDVKM. Trimming took off 5 bases at V and 2 bases at J, with 11 bases between the two ends. CDR3 size: 14 residues. The CDR3 bases are TGTGCCAGCAGTCGATCTAAGTTCACAGATACGCAGTATTTT. The encoded protein is CASSRSKFTDTQYF.

The chain uses TRBV5-1 and TRBJ2-5; tentatively, D is TRBD2 (5 bases). Germline CDR1 and CDR2: SGHRS and YFSETQ. The CDR3 is 14 amino acids. Trimming took 3 bases from V and 1 from J, leaving 10 bases between them. Here the CDR3 DNA reads TGCGCCAGCAGCTCGACCGGGGTCCAAGAGACCCAGTACTTC. Translation: CASSSTGVQETQYF.

The rearrangement uses TRBV7-8 and TRBJ2-5; D unclear. Germline assignment: CDR1 SGHVS and CDR2 FQNEAQ. V was shortened by 1 base and J by 0 bases, with 6 bases between the two germline ends. The CDR3 extends over 14 amino acids. DNA of the CDR3: TGTGCCAGCAGCTTAGTATCTTACCAAGAGACCCAGTACTTC. Its translation is CASSLVSYQETQYF.

The rearrangement links TRBV6-5 to TRBJ2-1, with 7 bases fitting TRBD2. CDR1 is MNHEY and CDR2 is SVGAGI in the germline V gene. J gave up 9 bases and V 4 bases, and 12 bases lay outside the gene matches. The CDR3 spans 15 residues. The CDR3 coding sequence is TGTGCCAGCAGTTCTGTGGCGGGAGTTTCAGCTGAGCAGTTCTTC. Translating it yields CASSSVAGVSAEQFF.

The chain links TRBV6-1 to TRBJ1-2, with D possibly TRBD1 on 5 matching bases. V gave up 0 bases and J gave up 4 bases, with 15 bases separating them. Germline values: CDR1 MNHNS, CDR2 SASEGT. The CDR3 has 16 amino acids. The CDR3 protein is CASSEALSSGGYGYTF. The CDR3, as DNA: TGTGCCAGCAGTGAAGCGCTATCCTCGGGGGGCTATGGCTACACCTTC.

The chain joins TRBV18 to TRBJ2-1; 7 bases align to TRBD2. Germline values: CDR1 KGHSH, CDR2 LQKENI. The ends lost 4 bases at V and 10 bases at J; junction bases unmatched: 13. CDR3 length: 15 residues. CDR3 DNA: TGTGCCAGCTCACTCAGAATGGCGGGAGTCGAGGAGCAGTTCTTC. Protein product: CASSLRMAGVEEQFF.

The chain combines TRBV18 with TRBJ2-7; 8 nucleotides agree with TRBD1. Germline assignment: CDR1 KGHSH and CDR2 LQKENI. V gave up 4 bases and J gave up 0 bases; unmatched junction bases: 5. The CDR3 covers 15 residues. This chain's CDR3 is CASSLDRGISYEQYF. Here the CDR3 DNA reads TGTGCCAGCTCACTAGACAGGGGCATCTCCTACGAGCAGTACTTC.

The chain carries TRBV4-1 and TRBJ2-1; perhaps TRBD2 as D (6 bases). Trimming stripped 1 base from V and 13 bases from J, with 11 bases between. CDR1 and CDR2 (germline): MGHRA, YSYEKL. The CDR3 is made up of 12 amino acids. The CDR3 bases are TGCGCCAGCAGCCAAGTTGGACTACCCCAGTTCTTC. Residues: CASSQVGLPQFF.

The sample holds one count of this clone. The chain couples TRBV7-6 to TRBJ2-1; the match to TRBD2 covers 8 bases. The CDR3 has 16 residues. From germline, CDR1 is SGHVS and CDR2 FNYEAQ. V trimming: 0 bases; J trimming: 8 bases; junction bases outside the gene matches: 9. The CDR3 loop reads CASSLAGLAGSYEQFF. The CDR3 DNA reads as TGTGCCAGCAGCTTAGCGGGGTTAGCGGGGTCGTATGAGCAGTTCTTC. The whole variable domain, filled in from reference TRBV7-6 and TRBJ2-1, reads GAGVSQSPRYKVTKRGQDVALRCDPISGHVSLYWYRQALGQGPEFLTYFNYEAQQDKSGLPNDRFSAERPEGSISTLTIQRTEQRDSAMYRCASSLAGLAGSYEQFFGPGTRLTVL.

The J gene is TRBJ1-2, the V gene TRBV5-8; weak D call: TRBD1 (6 bases). V lost 0 bases and J lost 5, with 14 bases in between. The germline V gene encodes CDR1 SGHTS and CDR2 YDEGEE. The CDR3 has 15 amino acids. The CDR3 DNA reads as TGTGCCAGCAGCTTGGACCGGAACAGGGATTATGGCTACACCTTC. Amino acid sequence: CASSLDRNRDYGYTF.

This clone came up once. The chain links TRBV5-4 to TRBJ2-7; 7 nucleotides agree with TRBD2. The CDR3 is made up of 17 amino acids. V lost 0 bases to trimming and J lost 5 bases; unmatched junction nucleotides: 14. Looked up from germline, CDR1 is SGHNT and CDR2 is YYREEE (reference sequence). CDR3 sequence reads: CASSLDAAGRVRDEQYF. In nucleotides, the CDR3 is TGTGCCAGCAGCTTGGACGCGGCAGGGAGGGTTCGCGACGAGCAGTACTTC.

This clone was counted once. The chain is built from TRBV2 and TRBJ2-2, with 7 bases identical to TRBD1. Germline CDR1 SNHLY, CDR2 FYNNEI. This CDR3 region has 15 residues. With 5 bases clipped from V and 5 bases from J, the junction kept 8 bases outside the gene matches. CDR3 in amino acids: CASSQLTGRTGELFF. CDR3 in DNA: TGTGCCAGCAGTCAGCTGACAGGGCGAACCGGGGAGCTGTTTTTT.

The rearrangement links TRBV5-1 to TRBJ2-7, with D perhaps matching TRBD1 (6 bases). The CDR3 contains 14 residues. Trimming pared 5 bases from V and 0 bases from J, leaving 12 bases between. Germline CDR1 reads SGHRS; CDR2 reads YFSETQ. The CDR3 DNA reads as TGCGCCAGCAGGACCAGGGGCGACTCCTACGAGCAGTACTTC. Protein product: CASRTRGDSYEQYF.

The V and J genes are TRBV9 and TRBJ2-6; TRBD2 matches 9 bases. The CDR3 consists of 18 residues. V was pared by 3 bases and J by 0 bases, with 7 bases of the junction left unmatched. Germline V gene data show CDR1 as SGDLS and CDR2 as YYNGEE. CDR3 residues: CASSALPSGASGANVLTF. CDR3 sequence (DNA): TGTGCCAGCAGCGCTCTCCCTAGCGGGGCCTCTGGGGCCAACGTCCTGACTTTC.

The chain combines TRBV10-3 with TRBJ2-2; TRBD1 aligns across 7 bases. Germline CDR1 reads ENHRY; CDR2 reads SYGVKD. The CDR3 sequence is 13 residues long. The V segment lost 11 bases and the J segment 6 bases; nucleotides outside the gene matches: 9. The CDR3 region is CASCRDRSGELFF. In DNA, the CDR3 is TGTGCCTCCTGTAGGGACAGATCCGGGGAGCTGTTTTTT.

The chain has TRBV11-2 and TRBJ1-6; D is uncertain. The V and J ends lost 1 base and 12 bases respectively, with 13 bases between them. The CDR3 is 14 amino acids. Germline lookup yields CDR1 SGHAT and CDR2 FQNNGV. This CDR3 is CASSLGGIEGPLHF. DNA for the CDR3: TGTGCCAGCAGCTTAGGAGGGATCGAGGGACCCCTCCACTTT.

This clone was detected only a few times. The chain carries TRBV19 and TRBJ2-7; no clear D gene. Germline V lookup: CDR1 LNHDA, CDR2 SQIVND (reference sequence). The CDR3 has 11 residues. The V end lost 9 bases, the J end lost 2 bases, and 8 bases lay between the germline ends. The CDR3 region has the DNA TGTGCCAGACCGAGGACCTACGAGCAGTACTTC. This gives the protein CARPRTYEQYF.

This clone has more than one count but fewer than ten. The gene calls are TRBV9 and TRBJ1-1, with TRBD1 matching 8 bases. V gave up 4 bases and J gave up 1 base; unmatched junction bases: 3. The CDR3 runs to 14 residues. The germline gives CDR1 SGDLS, CDR2 YYNGEE. CDR3 region: CASSPGGQNTEAFF. The CDR3 coding sequence is TGTGCCAGCAGCCCAGGGGGCCAGAACACTGAAGCTTTCTTT.

The chain links TRBV27 to TRBJ2-2; 9 nucleotides match TRBD1. The CDR3 runs to 16 residues. V lost 8 bases, J lost 1 base, and 8 bases stayed unmatched. Germline loops: CDR1 MNHEY, CDR2 SMNVEV (reference sequence). CDR3 coding DNA: TGTGCCAGCCGCTTGCCGGGACAGGGGAACACCGGGGAGCTGTTTTTT. Protein: CASRLPGQGNTGELFF.

This chain uses TRBV5-1 with TRBJ2-4, with unresolved D. Deletions cut 0 bases from V and 0 bases from J, with 10 bases between. Germline V gives CDR1 SGHRS, CDR2 YFSETQ. The CDR3 contains 16 residues. This CDR3 reads CASSLGGSLAKNIQYF. As DNA, the CDR3 is TGCGCCAGCAGCTTGGGCGGTTCACTAGCCAAAAACATTCAGTACTTC.

The rearrangement uses TRBV6-1 and TRBJ1-2; possible D gene TRBD1, 6 bases. This CDR3 comprises 15 residues. V was clipped by 3 bases and J by 4 bases, with 15 bases between them. Germline V lookup: CDR1 MNHNS, CDR2 SASEGT. CDR3 loop: CASSEGGARGYGYTF. DNA for the CDR3: TGTGCCAGCAGTGAGGGGGGGGCCCGGGGCTATGGCTACACCTTC.

The chain has TRBV19 and TRBJ1-1, with D unclear. The germline gives CDR1 LNHDA, CDR2 SQIVND (reference sequence). The CDR3 runs 15 residues. V was trimmed by 1 base and J by 3 bases, leaving 12 bases between them. The CDR3 DNA is TGTGCCAGTAGTATAGTCGGGGAGGTTGACACTGAAGCTTTCTTT. Encoded protein: CASSIVGEVDTEAFF.

The chain recombines TRBV6-1 with TRBJ1-5; 8 bases fit TRBD1. CDR1 is MNHNS, CDR2 SASEGT, per germline. The CDR3 contains 14 residues. Trimming cost V 7 bases and J 7 bases; bases outside gene matches: 9. The CDR3 loop is CASKETGENQPQHF. The CDR3 nucleotides read TGTGCCAGCAAAGAGACAGGGGAAAACCAGCCCCAGCATTTT.

This chain joins TRBV10-1 and TRBJ2-2; D possibly corresponds to TRBD1 (5 bases). Germline CDR1 and CDR2: WNHNN and SYGVQD (reference sequence). With 3 bases removed from V and 7 bases from J, the gap between germline ends came to 9 bases. The CDR3 runs 13 residues. The CDR3 protein is CASSDQGNGELFF. The CDR3 bases are TGCGCCAGCAGTGACCAGGGAAACGGGGAGCTGTTTTTT.

The sample holds one count of this clone. This chain links TRBV6-1 with TRBJ2-6, with D perhaps TRBD2 (5 bases). The germline CDR1 and CDR2 sequences are MNHNS and SASEGT. V dropped 0 bases and J dropped 1 base, with 13 bases sitting between them. This CDR3 has 18 residues. The CDR3 protein is CASSEALGVGSGANVLTF. CDR3 nucleotide sequence: TGTGCCAGCAGTGAAGCGCTCGGGGTAGGGTCTGGGGCCAACGTCCTGACTTTC.

This chain connects TRBV30 to TRBJ1-2; D perhaps matches TRBD1 (5 bases). This CDR3 comprises 13 residues. Germline V lookup: CDR1 GTSNPN, CDR2 SVGIG (reference sequence). Trimming took 2 bases from V and 1 from J, leaving 8 bases between them. This CDR3 is CAWSSDSNYGYTF. The CDR3 nucleotides are TGTGCCTGGAGTTCAGACAGTAACTATGGCTACACCTTC.

This chain uses TRBV5-1 with TRBJ1-1; D not certain. The V end lost 2 bases, the J end lost 4 bases, and 12 bases lay between the germline ends. Looked up from germline, CDR1 is SGHRS and CDR2 is YFSETQ. The CDR3 is 14 residues long. The CDR3 is CASSLNSEATEAFF. The DNA for the CDR3 is TGCGCCAGCAGCTTAAACAGTGAAGCCACTGAAGCTTTCTTT.

The chain uses TRBV28 and TRBJ1-5; 7 bases are a match to TRBD1. Germline CDR1 reads MDHEN; CDR2 reads SYDVKM. V lost 1 base, J lost 7 bases, and 19 bases stayed unmatched. The CDR3 consists of 19 residues. The CDR3 sequence is CASSLFRLSLRGRGQPQHF. CDR3 in DNA: TGTGCCAGCAGTTTATTTCGGCTCTCGCTCAGGGGCAGGGGGCAGCCCCAGCATTTT.

For the CDR3, the DNA is TGTGCCACTAAGGCGACAGTCCGGGCGGATACGCAGTATTTT. Its translation is CATKATVRADTQYF. The J gene is TRBJ2-3, the V gene TRBV6-1; weak D call: TRBD1 (5 bases). Per germline, CDR1 MNHNS and CDR2 SASEGT. CDR3 length: 14 amino acids. The germline V and J ends were trimmed by 10 bases and 6 bases, with 20 bases remaining between them.

This chain uses TRBV27 with TRBJ2-7; 10 nucleotides agree with TRBD1. Germline CDR1 is MNHEY and CDR2 is SMNVEV (reference sequence). With 4 bases clipped from V and 5 bases from J, the junction kept 5 bases outside the gene matches. The CDR3 contains 14 residues. CDR3: CASSWTGGKNEQYF. CDR3 DNA sequence: TGTGCCAGCAGTTGGACAGGGGGTAAGAACGAGCAGTACTTC.

V and J are TRBV6-1 and TRBJ1-5; D uncertain. In germline, CDR1 is MNHNS, CDR2 SASEGT. The CDR3 extends over 14 amino acids. The V and J ends lost 8 bases and 2 bases respectively, with 13 bases between them. The CDR3 coding sequence is TGTGCCAGCCATCCGGGCGGGCGCAATCAGCCCCAGCATTTT. Its protein product is CASHPGGRNQPQHF.